These T cell receptor beta chains were read from a single sample in a study of blood T cell repertoires in COVID-19. Clones were read by immunoSEQ multiplex PCR, and TCRdb kept only the in-frame ones, dropping some. The sample holds 300,000 to 450,000 clones, about 87% seen once. Material: peripheral blood. The origin of the receptors is a human donor in a cohort sampled during active COVID-19. Both conserved end residues are part of each CDR3.

CDR3	V	J
CAISERGGGDVNEPQHF	TRBV10-3	TRBJ1-5
CASSNATTGTGKSYEQYF	TRBV21-1	TRBJ2-7
CASSLTRGTDTQYF	TRBV28	TRBJ2-3
CAWSVPLGLGNTIYF	TRBV30	TRBJ1-3
CASSEGRRLNTGELFF	TRBV9	TRBJ2-2
CASSHDRKATYEQYF	TRBV3-1/TRBV3-2	TRBJ2-7
CASSFGTISGANVLTF	TRBV28	TRBJ2-6
CAISEGGGAETQYF	TRBV10-3	TRBJ2-5
CASSLAGFQETQYF	TRBV28	TRBJ2-5
CASMGREAGRTQYF	TRBV28	TRBJ2-3
CATSDVTGELFF	TRBV24-1	TRBJ2-2
CAWKPGGNLRAYF	TRBV30	TRBJ2-7
CASSLGPGQQYGYTF	TRBV11-2	TRBJ1-2
CASSLGTSGFNEQFF	TRBV7-3	TRBJ2-1
CASSLARGDEQYF	TRBV12-3/TRBV12-4	TRBJ2-7
CASSKTPAGQGRLQVTYEQYF	TRBV7-9	TRBJ2-7
CASGLGPSYEQYF	TRBV7-9	TRBJ2-7
CASSYSGGAYNSPLHF	TRBV6-5	TRBJ1-6
CASSTAGGGGERAYEQYF	TRBV5-1	TRBJ2-7
CARLLTIYEQYF	TRBV3-1/TRBV3-2	TRBJ2-7
CASSLGSGREQFF	TRBV7-2	TRBJ2-1
CASTRLLGDEQFF	TRBV6-5	TRBJ2-1